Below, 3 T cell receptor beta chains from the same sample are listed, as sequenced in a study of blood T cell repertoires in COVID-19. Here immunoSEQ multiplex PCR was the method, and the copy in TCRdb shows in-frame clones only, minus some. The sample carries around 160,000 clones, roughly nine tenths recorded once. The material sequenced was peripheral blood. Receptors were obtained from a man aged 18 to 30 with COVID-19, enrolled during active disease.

CDR3 protein: CAIGRQGTLSYEQYF. CDR3 in DNA: TGTGCCATCGGGAGACAGGGGACCCTCTCCTACGAGCAGTACTTC. The V gene is TRBV10-3, the J gene TRBJ2-7; 8 bases are shared with TRBD1. CDR3 length: 15 residues. Trimming took 8 bases from V and 0 from J; bases not matched to a gene: 9. The germline gives CDR1 ENHRY, CDR2 SYGVKD.

The CDR3 coding sequence is TGTGCCAGCAGCCCCCCAGGGGAACAAGAGACCCAGTACTTC. Translating gives CASSPPGEQETQYF. This chain connects TRBV11-2 to TRBJ2-5; D might be TRBD1 (6 bases). Looked up from germline, CDR1 is SGHAT and CDR2 is FQNNGV. V was shortened by 5 bases and J by 2 bases, with 12 bases between the two germline ends. This CDR3 is 14 amino acids long.

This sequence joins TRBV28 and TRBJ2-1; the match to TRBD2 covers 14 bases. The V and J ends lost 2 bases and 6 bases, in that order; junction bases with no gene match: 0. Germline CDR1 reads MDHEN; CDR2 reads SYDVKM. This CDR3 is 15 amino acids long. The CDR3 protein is CASSLGTSGGNEQFF. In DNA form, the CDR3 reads TGTGCCAGCAGTTTAGGGACTAGCGGGGGCAATGAGCAGTTCTTC.